The next 5 T cell receptor beta chains were all read from a single sample in a study of blood T cells in healthy people across ages. For the second PCR, which ran for about 6 to 11 cycles, a sample-barcoded 5' primer and a J-beta primer mix were used. TCRdb independently ran MiXCR on the 5' RACE reads; one entry per CDR3 protein. The data show 550,000 to 750,000 distinct CDR3 sequences, under 25% seen once. The specimen was blood. These receptor sequences come from a man in his sixties or seventies in good health.

V is TRBV9 and J is TRBJ1-5; D might be TRBD1 (6 bases). Trimming pared 3 bases from V and 3 bases from J, leaving 13 bases between. CDR1 is SGDLS, CDR2 YYNGEE, per germline. The length of the CDR3 is 15 residues. This chain's CDR3 is CASSARQVSNQPQHF. In DNA, the CDR3 is TGTGCCAGCAGCGCCAGACAGGTTTCCAATCAGCCCCAGCATTTT.

This chain uses TRBV3-1 with TRBJ1-1; TRBD1 matches 9 bases. V lost 6 bases and J lost 5; bases outside the gene matches: 7. The CDR3 is 14 residues long. Germline V gene data show CDR1 as LGHDT and CDR2 as YNNKEL (reference sequence). The CDR3 DNA reads as TGTGCCAGCAGACAAACCGGGACAGGGACTGAAGCTTTCTTT. Its translation is CASRQTGTGTEAFF.

A note on this clonotype: An end of the junction differs from the germline gene, which may be a read error. The chain recombines TRBV3-1 with TRBJ2-1; unclear D gene. Germline CDR1 reads LGHDT; CDR2 reads YNNKEL (reference sequence). CDR3 size: 12 residues. CDR3 residues: CASSQVGARVYF. The CDR3 DNA sequence: TGTGCCAGCAGCCAAGTAGGCGCTAGGGTGTACTTC.

This clonotype was seen just once. This CDR3 reads CASSQAQTGGDGYTF. CDR3 coding DNA: TGTGCCAGCAGCCAAGCTCAGACAGGGGGCGATGGCTACACCTTC. The rearrangement uses TRBV3-1 and TRBJ1-2; 10 positions match TRBD1. The junction had 5 bases not matched to a gene; V was cut back by 1 base and J by 6 bases. The CDR3 runs to 15 residues. Germline V gene sequence: CDR1 LGHDT, CDR2 YNNKEL (reference sequence).

The rearrangement uses TRBV7-6 and TRBJ2-5, with 11 positions matching TRBD2. With 5 bases clipped from V and 2 bases from J, the junction kept 7 bases outside the gene matches. The CDR3 is made up of 16 amino acids. CDR1 SGHVS and CDR2 FNYEAQ come from the germline V gene. CDR3 sequence: CASSSAGTSGQETQYF. The CDR3, as DNA: TGTGCCAGCAGCAGCGCCGGGACTAGCGGACAAGAGACCCAGTACTTC. Complete variable domain (other parts from reference TRBV7-6 and TRBJ2-5): GAGVSQSPRYKVTKRGQDVALRCDPISGHVSLYWYRQALGQGPEFLTYFNYEAQQDKSGLPNDRFSAERPEGSISTLTIQRTEQRDSAMYRCASSSAGTSGQETQYFGPGTRLLVL.